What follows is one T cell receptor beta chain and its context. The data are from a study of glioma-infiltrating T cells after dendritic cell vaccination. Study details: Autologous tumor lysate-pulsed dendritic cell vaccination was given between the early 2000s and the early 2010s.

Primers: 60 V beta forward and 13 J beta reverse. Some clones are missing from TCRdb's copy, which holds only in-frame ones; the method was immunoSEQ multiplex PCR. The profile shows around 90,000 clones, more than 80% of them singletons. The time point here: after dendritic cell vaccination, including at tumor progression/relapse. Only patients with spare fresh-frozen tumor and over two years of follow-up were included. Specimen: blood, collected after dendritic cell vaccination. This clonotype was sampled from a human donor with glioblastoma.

Here the CDR3 DNA reads TGTGCCAGCAGCTTGCAGGGTAACTATGGCTACACCTTC. This gives the protein CASSLQGNYGYTF. This rearrangement joins TRBV7-2 to TRBJ1-2; tentative D call: TRBD1 (5 bases). CDR1 and CDR2 (germline): SGHTA, FQGNSA. V lost 3 bases and J lost 1, with 6 bases in between. The CDR3 is made up of 13 amino acids.